This T cell receptor beta chain is from a study of T cells in Graves' hyperthyroidism and ophthalmopathy. Overall study findings and caveats: Model output signaled ophthalmopathy a median about 6.3 months ahead of onset.

Each ophthalmopathy patient scored at least 3 on the Clinical Activity Score and at least 4 on NOSPECS grade, with duration under 3 months. Uncontrolled infection, other autoimmune disease, pregnancy or lactation excluded patients. More than 9.5 ml fresh peripheral blood yielded the PBMCs. This CDR3 has 14 amino acids. V lost 3 bases and J lost 0, with 8 bases in between. In the case of this clonotype: Its matching antigen is unknown.

There were TCR beta CDR3 regions amplified from RNA transcripts. HTBI primers drove first-round RT-PCR of the TCR CDR3. TCRdb used MiXCR to reprocess the multiplex PCR reads, holding one entry per CDR3 protein. The sample shows around 610,000 distinct CDR3 sequences, over 12% of them seen only once. Specimen: blood. The chain uses TRBV12-3 or TRBV12-4 and TRBJ1-1; D unresolved. The TCR comes from a woman between 40 and 50 years old with Graves' ophthalmopathy. The CDR3 region has the DNA TGTGCCAGCAGTTTGAGGTTTATGAACACTGAAGCTTTCTTT. Translation: CASSLRFMNTEAFF.